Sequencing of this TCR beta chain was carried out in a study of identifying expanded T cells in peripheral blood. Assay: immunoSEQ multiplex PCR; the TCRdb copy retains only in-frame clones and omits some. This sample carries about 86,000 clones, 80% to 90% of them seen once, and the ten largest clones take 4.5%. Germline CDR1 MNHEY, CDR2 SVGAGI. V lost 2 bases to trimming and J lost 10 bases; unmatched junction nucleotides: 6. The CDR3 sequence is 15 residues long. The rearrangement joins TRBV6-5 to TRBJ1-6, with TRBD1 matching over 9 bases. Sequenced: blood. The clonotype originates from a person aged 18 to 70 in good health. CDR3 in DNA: TGTGCCAGCAGTTACAAGGACAGGGGAGGCTCACCCCTCCACTTT. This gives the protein CASSYKDRGGSPLHF.